The source of this TCR beta chain is a study of TET2 disruption in CD19-targeted CAR T cells (dated by TCRdb to the late 2010s). A note on the overall study: The number of samples was determined by the original clinical trial design and by which samples were available, and no additional inclusion criteria were applied.

The immunoSEQ assay was used to perform TCR beta chain deep sequencing. Processing in the source paper ran as follows. Only productive TCR beta rearrangements were used to calculate clonotype frequencies. TCRdb's version of the immuneACCESS table is confined to in-frame rearrangements and falls short of the full clone set. An unresolved V gene accounts for under half of the shortfall where checked; the remainder is of unknown origin. From that table come the V and J calls and clone size; the DNA was used to work out D and trimming. The table of this sample itemizes 20,000 to 30,000 clones. The top ten clonotypes cover approximately 2% of the sample. General conclusions and limits of the study: Conclusions about the patient's CAR T cells rested on extensive analysis of a single subject.

The CDR3 goes from the cysteine to the phenylalanine over 16 residues. The 39 bases shown cover part of the CDR3, and their frame starts at base 1. From a lookup of the germline V gene, CDR1 and CDR2 are MDHEN and SYDVKM. The germline V and J ends show losses of 4 bases and 0 bases respectively, and no gene match explains 9 bases of the junction. Remarks on this clone: The clone's antigen remains unknown. The sequence runs out 3 residues before the end of the CDR3; the remainder is reconstructed from the germline J gene.

Read against the paper, the sample's treatment or condition label means: autologous CTL019 cells: CD19 CAR with 4-1BB and CD3 zeta domains. TCR zeta and 4-1BB costimulatory signaling domains were incorporated into the CD19 CAR. T cells for CTL019 manufacturing were collected from peripheral blood by means of leukapheresis. The DNeasy Blood and Tissue Kit was used to extract genomic DNA from pre-infusion T cells, peripheral blood, or sorted post-infusion T cells. The sample here was CD8- CAR+ T cells sorted from cultured blood T cells, taken for CD19 CAR T cell therapy. What this sample's cell subset or site label stands for: CD8-negative CAR-positive T cells from the infusion product. This TCR was sampled from a man aged 70 or older with chronic lymphocytic leukemia. This receptor chain uses TRBV28 and TRBJ2-7, with 7 middle bases fitting TRBD2. The sequenced part of the CDR3 DNA is TGTGCCAGCAGTTCCCCGGGGCGGGGGTTCTCCTACGAG. It is translated as CASSSPGRGFSYE. The full CDR3 protein is CASSSPGRGFSYEQYF.